One T cell receptor (beta chain) is described in this entry. Its antigen is undetermined. Clones were sequenced by immunoSEQ multiplex PCR, and TCRdb holds only the in-frame ones, with some missing. Counted here are more than 80,000 clones, about 90% occurring once; the ten biggest clones make up about 3%. The source of the sample is a study of T cell responses to AZD1222 COVID-19 vaccine. Study results and caveats: Of spike-specific TCRs, nearly half reportedly target regions left unmutated in variants. Females outnumbered males among donors, who were mostly white British; clonal diversity was possibly underestimated. Sampling captured repertoires only after the peak T cell response. Across spike, vaccine-associated CD4 TCRs were found, dominant at 160-218 and 743-854.

The CDR3 extends over 13 amino acids. Germline V gene data show CDR1 as SGHDT and CDR2 as YYEEEE. With 0 bases removed from V and 4 bases from J, the gap between germline ends came to 7 bases. The clonotype originates from an adult who received the AZD1222 COVID-19 vaccine. Sequencing used peripheral blood, obtained 28 days after the second AZD1222 dose. The chain combines TRBV5-6 with TRBJ1-2; D unresolved. CDR3 sequence: CASSLAPSYGYTF. Here the CDR3 DNA reads TGTGCCAGCAGCTTGGCCCCTAGCTATGGCTACACCTTC.